A single T cell receptor (beta chain) is shown here with its context. Its antigen is unidentified. Sequenced by immunoSEQ multiplex PCR; TCRdb stores in-frame clones only, minus some. The top ten clones hold 0.9% to 1.4% of a sample with around 2,000,000 clones, about 95% of them seen once. The data originate from a study of shared clonotypes between healthy human individuals. Across the study: CD4 naive and CD4 memory each took three plates per donor, while CD8 naive took two and CD8 memory one. Broader study findings: Exclusively blood specimens were collected; tissue repertoires likely differ.

Terminally differentiated effector memory CD45RA+ cells were excluded from the naive CD8 cells, which were CD45RO-negative and positively selected for CCR7. Germline-derived CDR1 and CDR2 are SEHNR and FQNEAQ (reference sequence). There are 17 residues in the CDR3. Trimming cost V 5 bases and J 3 bases; bases outside gene matches: 6. This receptor was identified in a man younger than 35 in good health. The gene calls are TRBV7-9 and TRBJ2-1; 14 bases are a match to TRBD2. Sequenced input: naive CD8+ T cells sorted from blood. CDR3 DNA: TGTGCCAGCAGCCCCGGGACTAGCGGGAGTTTCTACAATGAGCAGTTCTTC. Residues: CASSPGTSGSFYNEQFF.